These 27 T cell receptor beta chains came from one sample sequenced in a study of Graves' ophthalmopathy and Graves' hyperthyroidism. CDR3 regions of TCR beta were amplified from RNA transcripts. Investigators did first-round RT-PCR with HTBI primers, then second-round multiplex PCR. TCRdb reprocessed the multiplex PCR reads with MiXCR, giving one entry per CDR3 protein. The sample records over 650,000 distinct CDR3 sequences, under 50% being singletons. Sequenced: peripheral blood. Every receptor here comes from an adult man with Graves' ophthalmopathy.

This clonotype showed up just a few times. The J gene is TRBJ2-3, the V gene TRBV7-2; D call uncertain. The V and J ends lost 3 bases and 5 bases respectively, with 9 bases between them. This CDR3 is built from 13 residues. The germline CDR1 and CDR2 sequences are SGHTA and FQGNSA. The CDR3: CASSLGIEDTQYF. CDR3 coding DNA: TGTGCCAGCAGCTTGGGAATAGAAGATACGCAGTATTTT.

This chain joins TRBV20-1 and TRBJ2-7; maybe TRBD2 (5 bases). The V and J ends lost 6 bases and 6 bases respectively, with 18 bases between them. CDR3 length: 13 amino acids. Germline values: CDR1 DFQATT, CDR2 SNEGSKA (reference sequence). CDR3 amino acids: CSAQLGAGLEQYF. The CDR3 nucleotides are TGCAGTGCGCAACTAGGTGCGGGTCTCGAGCAGTACTTC.

Ten or more counts support this clonotype. V and J are TRBV12-3 or TRBV12-4 and TRBJ2-2; 8 bases match TRBD1. After removal of 3 bases from V and 7 bases from J, the junction contained 7 bases not matched to a gene. CDR3 length equals 15 residues. DNA for the CDR3: TGTGCCAGCAGTTTTGTGACAGGGGTGGACGGGGAGCTGTTTTTT. It encodes CASSFVTGVDGELFF.

This clonotype was observed many times. The CDR3 nucleotides are TGTGCCAGCAGTTTCGGCAGGGAGTACGAGCAGTACTTC. This codes for CASSFGREYEQYF. V usage is TRBV12-3 or TRBV12-4 and J usage is TRBJ2-7; D is possibly TRBD1 or TRBD2 (5 bases each). The germline V and J ends were trimmed by 3 bases and 4 bases, with 10 bases remaining between them. The length of the CDR3 is 13 residues.

The V call is TRBV14, the J call TRBJ2-1; D not resolved. The CDR3 covers 14 residues. V lost 1 base and J lost 9, with 13 bases in between. Germline assignment: CDR1 SGHDN and CDR2 FVKESK. DNA for the CDR3: TGTGCCAGCAGCCAAGCGAATATGTTCGGTGAGCAGTTCTTC. The encoded protein is CASSQANMFGEQFF.

This clonotype has a handful of counts. The chain employs TRBV6-5 and TRBJ2-5; weak D call: TRBD2 (6 bases). From germline, CDR1 is MNHEY and CDR2 SVGAGI. Trimming shortened V by 2 bases and J by 4 bases, and 14 bases separated the two germline ends. The CDR3 spans 15 residues. CDR3 amino acids: CASSYREYPPETQYF. The CDR3 DNA follows: TGTGCCAGCAGTTACCGGGAGTATCCCCCAGAGACCCAGTACTTC.

The chain couples TRBV20-1 to TRBJ2-7, with a tentative D call TRBD2 (7 bases). CDR3 length equals 15 residues. CDR1 is DFQATT, CDR2 SNEGSKA, per germline (reference sequence). V lost 5 bases to trimming and J lost 3 bases, with 20 bases between them. The CDR3 DNA reads TGCAGTGCTGAGGCTCCCTCGGGGGGCAGCTACGAGCAGTACTTC. It specifies CSAEAPSGGSYEQYF.

A few counts support this clonotype. V usage is TRBV7-2 and J usage is TRBJ2-3, with 12 bases matching TRBD2. V lost 4 bases to trimming and J lost 6 bases; unmatched junction nucleotides: 5. Germline lookup yields CDR1 SGHTA and CDR2 FQGNSA. CDR3 size: 15 residues. The CDR3 loop is CASSSGLAGGDTQYF. The CDR3 DNA reads as TGTGCCAGCAGCTCGGGACTAGCGGGTGGGGATACGCAGTATTTT.

This clonotype appeared many times. This chain uses TRBV12-3 or TRBV12-4 with TRBJ1-3; no definite D call. The CDR3 extends over 15 amino acids. Between the trimmed V and J ends, which lost 3 bases and 0 bases, there was a span of 9 bases. CDR3 loop: CASSFPQNSGNTIYF. The CDR3 region has the DNA TGTGCCAGCAGTTTTCCCCAGAACTCTGGAAACACCATATATTTT.

In its sample, this clonotype was seen many times. This chain joins TRBV19 and TRBJ1-5, with 10 bases identical to TRBD1. Looked up from germline, CDR1 is LNHDA and CDR2 is SQIVND (reference sequence). CDR3 length: 17 residues. V was clipped by 7 bases and J by 0 bases; unmatched bases: 9. Here the CDR3 DNA reads TGTGCCAGTACCCTTGGGGACAGGGGACATAGCAATCAGCCCCAGCATTTT. It yields the protein CASTLGDRGHSNQPQHF.

This clonotype was seen just once. One junction end does not reproduce the germline sequence, and a read error may be involved. The chain joins TRBV9 to TRBJ2-6, with a weak D call TRBD1 (6 bases). Germline V lookup: CDR1 SGDLS, CDR2 YYNGEE. The CDR3 contains 16 residues. The CDR3 bases are TGTGCCAGAAGGACAGATCGTAACTCTAGGGCCAACGTCCTGACTTTC. Its protein product is CARRTDRNSRANVLTF.

Note on this clonotype: Likely a read error: the CDR3 ends without its conserved phenylalanine or tryptophan. No DNA is shown, since the ends of the CDR3 on it are uncertain; the CDR3 is the one TCRdb lists. Here the CDR3 reads CAISEVQE. This chain uses TRBV10-3 with TRBJ1-4. Germline lookup yields CDR1 ENHRY and CDR2 SYGVKD. The CDR3 extends over 8 residues, inclusive of both ends.

This clonotype showed up just once. Germline is not matched at one junction end, which may reflect a read error. The CDR3 loop is CASNRQGAFF. The CDR3 DNA reads as TGTGCCAGCAATCGACAGGGGGCGTTCTTC. J is TRBJ2-7 and V is TRBV2, with 10 bases identical to TRBD1. This CDR3 is 10 amino acids long. Per the germline V gene, CDR1 is SNHLY and CDR2 is FYNNEI.

This chain joins TRBV24-1 and TRBJ2-3, with D maybe TRBD1 (6 bases). Germline assignment: CDR1 KGHDR and CDR2 SFDVKD. Trimming removed 3 bases from V and 1 base from J, with 10 bases in between. The CDR3 sequence is 15 residues long. CDR3 DNA: TGTGCCACCAGTGATATCGCAGGGGGCACAGATACGCAGTATTTT. Translation gives CATSDIAGGTDTQYF.

The CDR3 DNA follows: TGTGCCAGCCCCCCCCCCATCTCCTACGAGCAGTACTTC. Protein sequence: CASPPPISYEQYF. The genes are TRBV7-3 and TRBJ2-7; D is uncertain. CDR3 size: 13 residues. Trimming removed 8 bases from V and 0 bases from J, with 11 bases in between. The germline V gene has CDR1 SGHTA and CDR2 FQGTGA.

This sequence joins TRBV7-9 and TRBJ2-6; 7 bases are a match to TRBD1. This CDR3 region has 17 residues. Germline lookup yields CDR1 SEHNR and CDR2 FQNEAQ (reference sequence). The junction had 13 bases not matched to a gene; V was cut back by 7 bases and J by 4 bases. Written as DNA, the CDR3 is TGTGCCAGCACCTCCCTTCAGGGGGTGGAAGGGGCCAACGTCCTGACTTTC. Translated, it gives CASTSLQGVEGANVLTF.

The chain has TRBV9 and TRBJ2-5; 9 bases align to TRBD1. The J call could be wrong; TRBJ2-1 is a better fit for the DNA end. Germline CDR1 SGDLS, CDR2 YYNGEE. The CDR3 length is 12 residues. CDR3 residues: CASSATGGEQFF. The CDR3, as DNA: TGTGCCAGCAGCGCGACAGGGGGTGAGCAGTTCTTC.

As to this clonotype: The CDR3 end shows no conserved phenylalanine or tryptophan, and so a read error is likely. V gene TRBV29-1 combines with J gene TRBJ1-1; a weak D match, TRBD1 (6 bases). Germline assignment: CDR1 SQVTM and CDR2 ANQGSEA. V lost 0 bases and J lost 6, with 17 bases in between. This CDR3 region has 15 residues. The CDR3 coding sequence is TGCAGCGTTGAAGATCTCGTGGGGGGCCGGGCTGAAGCTTTCTCT. Protein: CSVEDLVGGRAEAFS.

The genes are TRBV4-2 and TRBJ1-2; tentatively, D is TRBD1 (5 bases). V lost 1 base and J lost 4, with 13 bases in between. This CDR3 is built from 15 residues. Per the germline V gene, CDR1 is LGHNA and CDR2 is YNFKEQ. The CDR3 sequence is CASSQVGRAGYGYTF. CDR3 DNA: TGTGCCAGCAGCCAAGTGGGCAGGGCGGGCTATGGCTACACCTTC.

This clonotype was detected a few times. This chain's CDR3 is CASSVFGIFRRVTEAFF. The CDR3 region has the DNA TGTGCCAGCAGTGTCTTCGGTATTTTCAGACGGGTCACTGAAGCTTTCTTT. The chain uses TRBV12-3 or TRBV12-4 and TRBJ1-1; D ambiguous. The V end was cut by 5 bases, the J end by 4 bases, with 23 bases between. This CDR3 contains 17 residues.

Note on this clonotype: This clone may be a read error of a much larger clone one base away. The J gene is TRBJ1-2, the V gene TRBV20-1, with 10 nucleotides matching TRBD1. The CDR3 consists of 14 residues. Germline values: CDR1 DFQATT, CDR2 SNEGSKA (reference sequence). In nucleotides, the CDR3 is TGCAATGCTAGGGGGGACAGGGGCGGCTATGGCTACACCTTC. Translation: CNARGDRGGYGYTF.

This clonotype was detected ten times or more. V usage is TRBV10-3 and J usage is TRBJ2-7; 14 bases map to TRBD2. This CDR3 contains 13 residues. Germline CDR1 and CDR2: ENHRY and SYGVKD. Trimming cost V 10 bases and J 4 bases; bases outside gene matches: 3. The CDR3 sequence: CASGLAGGYEQYF. The CDR3 nucleotides read TGTGCCAGCGGACTAGCGGGAGGTTACGAGCAGTACTTC.

This clonotype was observed at least ten times. The rearrangement joins TRBV10-3 to TRBJ2-6, with 10 nucleotides matching TRBD1. The ends lost 8 bases at V and 0 bases at J; junction bases unmatched: 1. Looked up from germline, CDR1 is ENHRY and CDR2 is SYGVKD. The CDR3 is made up of 15 amino acids. This CDR3 is CAIGQGVSGANVLTF. CDR3 DNA: TGTGCCATCGGACAGGGGGTCTCTGGGGCCAACGTCCTGACTTTC.

This clonotype was counted at least ten times. The rearrangement joins TRBV19 to TRBJ1-2, with D uncertain. Germline V gene data show CDR1 as LNHDA and CDR2 as SQIVND (reference sequence). V was clipped by 4 bases and J by 2 bases, with 8 bases between them. The CDR3 covers 13 residues. The CDR3 sequence is CASSTYTNYGYTF. The CDR3 DNA reads TGTGCCAGTAGTACTTACACAAACTATGGCTACACCTTC.

This clonotype turned up a few times. V gene TRBV20-1 combines with J gene TRBJ2-7; 7 bases are a match to TRBD1. Germline assignment: CDR1 DFQATT and CDR2 SNEGSKA (reference sequence). CDR3 size: 11 residues. Trimming cost V 6 bases and J 6 bases; bases outside gene matches: 5. The CDR3 protein is CSATGQSEQYF. The DNA of the CDR3 is TGCAGTGCCACGGGACAGAGCGAGCAGTACTTC.

The chain links TRBV7-9 to TRBJ1-1; 7 bases are shared with TRBD1. Germline trimming cut 4 bases from V and 2 bases from J; bases unmatched to any gene: 7. The CDR3 length is 15 residues. CDR1 and CDR2 (germline): SEHNR, FQNEAQ (reference sequence). CDR3 protein: CASSYGTEINTEAFF. In DNA form, the CDR3 reads TGTGCCAGCAGCTATGGGACAGAAATAAACACTGAAGCTTTCTTT.

This clonotype was picked up one time. CDR3 coding DNA: TGTGCCAGCAGCGTAAAGGGACCTCCTTTGGGCGAGCAGTACTTC. The encoded protein is CASSVKGPPLGEQYF. This chain connects TRBV12-3 or TRBV12-4 to TRBJ2-7; tentatively, D is TRBD1 or TRBD2 (5 bases each). This CDR3 spans 15 amino acids. The V end lost 6 bases, the J end lost 6 bases, and 21 bases lay between the germline ends.